Listed here are 6 T cell receptor beta chains from one sample, sequenced in a study of Tregs in tolerant kidney transplant recipients. Only in-frame clones appear in the TCRdb table, and some are missing; sequencing was by immunoSEQ multiplex PCR. The sample includes tens of thousands of clones, roughly 84% of them seen just once. The sequenced sample consisted of CD4+ T cells from blood. The receptors stem from a human donor in good health.

The chain recombines TRBV7-2 with TRBJ1-3; the D is unclear. V lost 2 bases and J lost 7, with 15 bases in between. Per germline, CDR1 SGHTA and CDR2 FQGNSA. This CDR3 spans 15 amino acids. The CDR3 sequence is CASSLHSGQRNTIYF. CDR3 in DNA: TGTGCCAGCAGCTTACACAGCGGGCAGCGGAACACCATATATTTT.

On this clone itself: Other DNA sequences in the sample encode the same CDR3. This rearrangement joins TRBV5-1 to TRBJ1-5; D possibly corresponds to TRBD1 (5 bases). CDR1 SGHRS and CDR2 YFSETQ come from the germline V gene. V dropped 0 bases and J dropped 10 bases, with 11 bases sitting between them. The CDR3 runs 13 residues. CDR3 sequence (DNA): TGCGCCAGCAGCTTGGGAGGGGACCAACCCCAGCATTTT. Encoded protein: CASSLGGDQPQHF.

CDR3 sequence reads: CASSPTEGRALKSYNEQFF. CDR3 sequence (DNA): TGTGCCAGCTCACCTACCGAGGGGAGAGCGTTAAAGTCCTACAATGAGCAGTTCTTC. The chain carries TRBV18 and TRBJ2-1; D is perhaps TRBD1 or TRBD2 (5 bases each). V was cut by 3 bases and J by 1 base, with 22 bases left in between. Germline V gene data show CDR1 as KGHSH and CDR2 as LQKENI. This CDR3 region has 19 residues.

V is TRBV7-9 and J is TRBJ2-5; unclear D gene. This CDR3 spans 12 amino acids. Trimming shortened V by 5 bases and J by 5 bases, and 9 bases separated the two germline ends. The germline V gene encodes CDR1 SEHNR and CDR2 FQNEAQ (reference sequence). CDR3 sequence: CASSLTRETQYF. In DNA, the CDR3 is TGTGCCAGCAGCCTGACCAGGGAGACCCAGTACTTC. Using reference TRBV7-9 and TRBJ2-5 for the parts outside the CDR3, the full variable domain is DTGVSQNPRHKITKRGQNVTFRCDPISEHNRLYWYRQTLGQGPEFLTYFQNEAQLEKSRLLSDRFSAERPKGSFSTLEIQRTEQGDSAMYLCASSLTRETQYFGPGTRLLVL.

The rearrangement uses TRBV19 and TRBJ2-1; 8 nucleotides agree with TRBD1. Germline V gene data show CDR1 as LNHDA and CDR2 as SQIVND (reference sequence). Trimming took 6 bases from V and 7 from J; bases not matched to a gene: 5. There are 13 residues in the CDR3. The CDR3 reads CASRDRVLNEQFF. Written as DNA, the CDR3 is TGTGCCAGTAGGGACAGGGTACTAAATGAGCAGTTCTTC.

The rearrangement joins TRBV11-3 to TRBJ2-3; TRBD2 is a possible D gene (6 bases). The germline gives CDR1 SGHNT, CDR2 YENEEA. With 5 bases removed from V and 0 bases from J, the gap between germline ends came to 18 bases. The length of the CDR3 is 17 residues. Written as DNA, the CDR3 is TGTGCCAGCAGCCCCCGCCTACGGGAGTCTAGCACAGATACGCAGTATTTT. Its protein is CASSPRLRESSTDTQYF.